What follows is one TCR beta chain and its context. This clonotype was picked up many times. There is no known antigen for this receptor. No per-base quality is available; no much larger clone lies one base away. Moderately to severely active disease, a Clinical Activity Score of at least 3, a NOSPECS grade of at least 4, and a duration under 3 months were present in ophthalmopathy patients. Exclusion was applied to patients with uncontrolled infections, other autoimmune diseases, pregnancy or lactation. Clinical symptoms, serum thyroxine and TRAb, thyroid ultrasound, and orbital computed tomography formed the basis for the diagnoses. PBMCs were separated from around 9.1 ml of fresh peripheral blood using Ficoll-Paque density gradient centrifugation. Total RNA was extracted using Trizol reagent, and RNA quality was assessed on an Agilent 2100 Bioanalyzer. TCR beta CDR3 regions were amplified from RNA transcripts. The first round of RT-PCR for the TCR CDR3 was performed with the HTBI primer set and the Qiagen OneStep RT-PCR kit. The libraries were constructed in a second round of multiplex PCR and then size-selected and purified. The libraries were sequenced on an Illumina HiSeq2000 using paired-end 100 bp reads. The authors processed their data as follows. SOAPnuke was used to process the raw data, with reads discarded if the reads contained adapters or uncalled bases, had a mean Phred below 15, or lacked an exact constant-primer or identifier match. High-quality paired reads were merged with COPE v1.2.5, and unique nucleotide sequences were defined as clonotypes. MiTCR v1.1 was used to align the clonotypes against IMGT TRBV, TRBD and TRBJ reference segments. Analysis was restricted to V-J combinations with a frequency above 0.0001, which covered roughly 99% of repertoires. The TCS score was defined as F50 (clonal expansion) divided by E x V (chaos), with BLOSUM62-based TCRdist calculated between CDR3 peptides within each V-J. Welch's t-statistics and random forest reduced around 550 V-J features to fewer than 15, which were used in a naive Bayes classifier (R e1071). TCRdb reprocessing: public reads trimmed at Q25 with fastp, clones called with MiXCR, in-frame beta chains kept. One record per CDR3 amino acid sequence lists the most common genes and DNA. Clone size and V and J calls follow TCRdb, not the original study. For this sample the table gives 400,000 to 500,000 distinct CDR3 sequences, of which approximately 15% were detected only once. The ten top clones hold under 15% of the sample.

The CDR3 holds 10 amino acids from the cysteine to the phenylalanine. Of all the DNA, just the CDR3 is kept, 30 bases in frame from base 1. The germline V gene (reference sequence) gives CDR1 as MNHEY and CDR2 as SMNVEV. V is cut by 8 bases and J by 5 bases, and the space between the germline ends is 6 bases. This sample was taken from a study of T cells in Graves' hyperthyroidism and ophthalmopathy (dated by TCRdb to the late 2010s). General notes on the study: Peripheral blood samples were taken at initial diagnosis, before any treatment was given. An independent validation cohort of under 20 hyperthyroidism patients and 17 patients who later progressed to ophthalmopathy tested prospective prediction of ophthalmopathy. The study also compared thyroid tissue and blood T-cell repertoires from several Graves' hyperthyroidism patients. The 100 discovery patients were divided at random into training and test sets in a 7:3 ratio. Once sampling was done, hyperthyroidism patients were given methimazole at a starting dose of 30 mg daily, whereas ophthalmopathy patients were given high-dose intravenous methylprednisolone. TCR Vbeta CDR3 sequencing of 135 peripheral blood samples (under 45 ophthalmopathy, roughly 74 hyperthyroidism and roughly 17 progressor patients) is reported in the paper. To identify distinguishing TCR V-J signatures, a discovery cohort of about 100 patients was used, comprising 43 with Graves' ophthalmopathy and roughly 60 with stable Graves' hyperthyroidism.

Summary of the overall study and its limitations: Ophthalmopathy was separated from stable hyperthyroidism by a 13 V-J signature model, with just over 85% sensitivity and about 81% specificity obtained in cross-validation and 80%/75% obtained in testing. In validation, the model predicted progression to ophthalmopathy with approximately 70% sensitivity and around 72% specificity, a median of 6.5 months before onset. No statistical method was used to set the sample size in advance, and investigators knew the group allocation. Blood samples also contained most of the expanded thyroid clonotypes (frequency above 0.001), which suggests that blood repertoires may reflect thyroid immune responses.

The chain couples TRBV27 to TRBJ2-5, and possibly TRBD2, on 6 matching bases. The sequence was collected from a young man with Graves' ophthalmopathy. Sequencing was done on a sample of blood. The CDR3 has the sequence CASGRETQYF. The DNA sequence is TGTGCCAGCGGGAGGGAGACCCAGTACTTC.